The 32 T cell receptor beta chains reported below all come from one sample, sequenced in a study of blood T cell repertoires in COVID-19. Sequenced by immunoSEQ multiplex PCR; TCRdb stores in-frame clones only, minus some. The sample records 100,000 or so clones, about 89% being singletons. Material for sequencing was peripheral blood. All receptors come from a woman aged 45-59 years in a cohort sampled during active COVID-19.

With respect to this clone: Other DNA variants within this sample encode the same CDR3. CDR3 sequence reads: CATSRAGTGELFF. The CDR3 region has the DNA TGTGCCACCAGCAGAGCGGGGACCGGGGAGCTGTTTTTT. The chain recombines TRBV15 with TRBJ2-2; D may be TRBD2 (5 bases). This CDR3 region has 13 residues. Trimming took 1 base from V and 5 from J, leaving 5 bases between them. Germline lookup yields CDR1 LNHNV and CDR2 YYDKDF (reference sequence). Together with reference TRBV15 and TRBJ2-2, the CDR3 gives the full variable domain: DAMVIQNPRYQVTQFGKPVTLSCSQTLNHNVMYWYQQKSSQAPKLLFHYYDKDFNNEADTPDNFQSRRPNTSFCFLDIRSPGLGDTAMYLCATSRAGTGELFFGEGSRLTVL.

This chain links TRBV2 with TRBJ2-1, with D possibly matching TRBD2 (7 bases). Germline assignment: CDR1 SNHLY and CDR2 FYNNEI. Trimming cost V 7 bases and J 9 bases, with 13 bases left between them. The CDR3 loop spans 12 amino acids. CDR3 sequence (DNA): TGTGCCAGCACGGCGGGGGCCATTGAGCAGTTCTTC. Protein product: CASTAGAIEQFF.

In DNA, the CDR3 is TGCGCCAGCAGCTTGGACGGACCTCGAGAGGGAGCGAGGTCCGGGGAGCTGTTTTTT. It is translated as CASSLDGPREGARSGELFF. V gene TRBV5-1 combines with J gene TRBJ2-2, with D perhaps matching TRBD2 (5 bases). This CDR3 region has 19 residues. The V gene lost 0 bases and the J gene lost 6 bases, with 24 bases spanning the gap. The germline gives CDR1 SGHRS, CDR2 YFSETQ.

V usage is TRBV19 and J usage is TRBJ2-1; 14 bases match TRBD2. CDR1 LNHDA and CDR2 SQIVND come from the germline V gene (reference sequence). J lost 9 bases, V lost 6 bases, and 10 bases had no gene match. This CDR3 spans 16 amino acids. The CDR3 DNA reads as TGTGCCAGTAGCCCCATTCCGGGACTAGCGGGAGCTGAGCAGTTCTTC. Translation gives CASSPIPGLAGAEQFF.

The rearrangement joins TRBV4-1 to TRBJ2-1, with D unclear. Trimming pared 4 bases from V and 9 bases from J, leaving 13 bases between. The CDR3 is 13 amino acids. From germline, CDR1 is MGHRA and CDR2 YSYEKL. The CDR3 reads CASSLLSDGEQFF. The CDR3 nucleotides are TGCGCCAGCAGCCTCCTAAGCGATGGTGAGCAGTTCTTC.

The CDR3 sequence is CASSTRTEEYQPQHF. The CDR3 DNA reads as TGTGCCAGCAGCACTAGGACAGAGGAGTATCAGCCCCAGCATTTT. This rearrangement joins TRBV5-6 to TRBJ1-5, with D perhaps TRBD1 (6 bases). CDR1 SGHDT and CDR2 YYEEEE come from the germline V gene. The CDR3 runs 15 residues. With 4 bases removed from V and 5 bases from J, the gap between germline ends came to 16 bases.

The gene calls are TRBV6-5 and TRBJ1-5; no clear D. V was clipped by 6 bases and J by 0 bases, with 12 bases between them. This CDR3 has 15 residues. CDR1 and CDR2 (germline): MNHEY, SVGAGI. The CDR3 sequence: CASRPQIYSNQPQHF. In nucleotides, the CDR3 is TGTGCCAGCAGACCGCAGATATATAGCAATCAGCCCCAGCATTTT.

The chain couples TRBV3-1 (or the pseudogene TRBV3-2) to TRBJ2-1; 13 positions match TRBD2. This CDR3 region has 16 residues. V shed 2 bases and J 5 bases; nucleotides not matched to a gene: 3. CDR1 is LGHDT, CDR2 YNNKEL, per germline (reference sequence). CDR3 loop: CASSQTGLAGDNEQFF. CDR3 sequence (DNA): TGTGCCAGCAGCCAAACAGGACTAGCGGGAGACAATGAGCAGTTCTTC.

The chain uses TRBV11-2 and TRBJ1-3; D unclear. The V and J ends lost 1 base and 0 bases respectively, with 10 bases between them. The CDR3 runs 16 residues. CDR1 SGHAT and CDR2 FQNNGV come from the germline V gene. CDR3: CASSLGQVLSGNTIYF. DNA for the CDR3: TGTGCCAGCAGCTTAGGCCAGGTCCTCTCTGGAAACACCATATATTTT.

The chain joins TRBV19 to TRBJ1-2, with D possibly matching TRBD1 (5 bases). The CDR3 totals 15 residues. CDR1 and CDR2 (germline): LNHDA, SQIVND (reference sequence). V lost 4 bases to trimming and J lost 4 bases, with 16 bases between them. This CDR3 is CASSTSGGTLYGYTF. DNA of the CDR3: TGTGCCAGTAGTACCTCGGGGGGGACCCTCTATGGCTACACCTTC.

The chain is built from TRBV5-1 and TRBJ2-3; 7 bases map to TRBD2. CDR3 length: 15 amino acids. Per germline, CDR1 SGHRS and CDR2 YFSETQ. J lost 6 bases, V lost 8 bases, and 15 bases had no gene match. As DNA, the CDR3 is TGCGCCAGTTCCCTTGGCGGGAGTTTGGCGGATACGCAGTATTTT. Translation: CASSLGGSLADTQYF.

The V gene is TRBV10-3, the J gene TRBJ1-3; D unresolved. Germline V gives CDR1 ENHRY, CDR2 SYGVKD. CDR3 size: 14 residues. The germline V and J ends were trimmed by 6 bases and 0 bases, with 9 bases remaining between them. The CDR3 bases are TGTGCCATCAGGGACTCTTCCTCTGGAAACACCATATATTTT. Encoded protein: CAIRDSSSGNTIYF.

The gene calls are TRBV14 and TRBJ2-4; 7 bases are shared with TRBD1. CDR1 and CDR2 from the germline V gene are SGHDN and FVKESK. Germline trimming cut 5 bases from V and 6 bases from J; bases unmatched to any gene: 7. This CDR3 region has 14 residues. This chain's CDR3 is CASSTRDRLNIQYF. DNA for the CDR3: TGTGCCAGCAGCACTCGGGACAGATTAAACATTCAGTACTTC.

The chain employs TRBV7-2 and TRBJ2-1, with 9 bases aligning to TRBD2. Germline V lookup: CDR1 SGHTA, CDR2 FQGNSA. CDR3 length equals 13 residues. V shed 5 bases and J 6 bases; nucleotides not matched to a gene: 2. CDR3 sequence reads: CASSRTSVNEQFF. In DNA, the CDR3 is TGTGCCAGCAGCCGGACTAGCGTCAATGAGCAGTTCTTC.

The chain links TRBV28 to TRBJ2-3, with TRBD2 matching 16 bases. Germline CDR1 MDHEN, CDR2 SYDVKM. Trimming at V came to 4 bases and at J to 2 bases, leaving 6 bases not matched to a gene. This CDR3 comprises 18 residues. The CDR3 region has the DNA TGTGCCAGCAGTTCCGGGACTAGCGGGAGGGCCACCACAGATACGCAGTATTTT. Translated: CASSSGTSGRATTDTQYF.

The CDR3 loop is CASSVVGERGSATQYF. In DNA form, the CDR3 reads TGTGCCAGCAGCGTAGTAGGCGAGCGGGGCTCCGCTACGCAGTATTTT. The V call is TRBV9, the J call TRBJ2-3, with 7 bases lining up with TRBD2. The trim removed 0 bases at V and 8 bases at J, leaving 12 bases unmatched. CDR1 is SGDLS, CDR2 YYNGEE, per germline. The CDR3 sequence is 16 residues long.

In the case of this clone: One end of the junction is discordant with germline, which a read error may explain. CDR3 nucleotide sequence: TGTGCTAGCAGCTTGGAAGGGGGCGCGGCCGGGGAGCTGTTTTTT. This codes for CASSLEGGAAGELFF. V gene TRBV7-7 combines with J gene TRBJ2-2; 7 nucleotides match TRBD1. Germline V lookup: CDR1 SSHAT, CDR2 FNYEAQ (reference sequence). CDR3 length: 15 residues.

CDR3 residues: CASSLVSRGRSNQPQHF. The CDR3 DNA follows: TGTGCCAGCAGCTTAGTTTCGAGGGGGCGAAGCAATCAGCCCCAGCATTTT. V is TRBV7-2 and J is TRBJ1-5; 7 bases line up with TRBD1. V was pared by 1 base and J by 1 base, with 7 bases of the junction left unmatched. The CDR3 extends over 17 amino acids. Germline lookup yields CDR1 SGHTA and CDR2 FQGNSA.

The chain recombines TRBV4-1 with TRBJ2-3; D perhaps matches TRBD1 (5 bases). This CDR3 spans 16 amino acids. V gave up 0 bases and J gave up 5 bases, with 15 bases separating them. CDR1 is MGHRA and CDR2 is YSYEKL in the germline V gene. CDR3 region: CASSQDPRQGIDTQYF. The CDR3 coding sequence is TGCGCCAGCAGCCAAGATCCGCGGCAGGGAATAGATACGCAGTATTTT.

The chain recombines TRBV30 with TRBJ1-4; D may be TRBD1 (6 bases). Germline V lookup: CDR1 GTSNPN, CDR2 SVGIG (reference sequence). Trimming removed 2 bases at V and 7 bases at J, with 14 bases between. This CDR3 is 14 amino acids long. CDR3 residues: CAWSPQGIGEKLFF. CDR3 DNA: TGTGCCTGGAGTCCGCAGGGGATAGGTGAAAAACTGTTTTTT.

This sequence joins TRBV12-3 or TRBV12-4 and TRBJ1-2; D might be TRBD1 (5 bases). V was clipped by 1 base and J by 3 bases, with 6 bases between them. The CDR3 spans 13 residues. CDR3 sequence reads: CASSLGRDYGYTF. For the CDR3, the DNA is TGTGCCAGCAGTTTAGGCAGGGACTATGGCTACACCTTC.

Only one count was recorded for this clone. V and J are TRBV15 and TRBJ2-7, with D possibly matching TRBD2 (6 bases). Between the trimmed V and J ends, which lost 0 bases and 0 bases, there was a span of 9 bases. The germline V gene encodes CDR1 LNHNV and CDR2 YYDKDF (reference sequence). The length of the CDR3 is 15 residues. CDR3 in DNA: TGTGCCACCAGCAGAGATCGGGGGATCTCCTACGAGCAGTACTTC. Translation gives CATSRDRGISYEQYF. Supplemented by reference TRBV15 and TRBJ2-7, the full variable domain reads DAMVIQNPRYQVTQFGKPVTLSCSQTLNHNVMYWYQQKSSQAPKLLFHYYDKDFNNEADTPDNFQSRRPNTSFCFLDIRSPGLGDTAMYLCATSRDRGISYEQYFGPGTRLTVT.

This clone has a handful of counts. This chain uses TRBV28 with TRBJ1-6; D might be TRBD1 (5 bases). Trimming cost V 5 bases and J 5 bases, with 19 bases left between them. This CDR3 region has 17 residues. The germline gives CDR1 MDHEN, CDR2 SYDVKM. CDR3 bases: TGTGCCAGCAGTCCCATCTCAGGGCCTGGGGATAATTCACCCCTCCACTTT. It translates to CASSPISGPGDNSPLHF.

This clone was recorded only once. The rearrangement links TRBV5-6 to TRBJ1-2, with TRBD1 matching over 7 bases. Trimming took 4 bases from V and 4 from J; bases not matched to a gene: 7. CDR1 and CDR2 from the germline V gene are SGHDT and YYEEEE. This CDR3 comprises 14 residues. CDR3 protein: CASSVDRFTYGYTF. CDR3 DNA: TGTGCCAGCAGCGTGGACAGGTTTACCTATGGCTACACCTTC.

The rearrangement uses TRBV29-1 and TRBJ1-1, with D uncertain. Germline CDR1 is SQVTM and CDR2 is ANQGSEA. With 2 bases removed from V and 1 base from J, the gap between germline ends came to 11 bases. The CDR3 has 14 amino acids. CDR3 DNA sequence: TGCAGCGTTGAAAAGCTCCTTCAGAACACTGAAGCTTTCTTT. It is translated as CSVEKLLQNTEAFF.

The chain joins TRBV18 to TRBJ2-1; 7 nucleotides line up with TRBD1. Looked up from germline, CDR1 is KGHSH and CDR2 is LQKENI. CDR3 size: 14 residues. V lost 3 bases, J lost 5 bases, and 4 bases stayed unmatched. This chain's CDR3 is CASSPGQIHNEQFF. For the CDR3, the DNA is TGTGCCAGCTCACCGGGACAGATTCACAATGAGCAGTTCTTC.

The chain joins TRBV28 to TRBJ2-3, with TRBD1 as a possible D gene (5 bases). Between the trimmed V and J ends, which lost 5 bases and 3 bases, there was a span of 15 bases. CDR3 length equals 15 residues. Germline lookup yields CDR1 MDHEN and CDR2 SYDVKM. CDR3 loop: CASSPNRRRTDTQYF. CDR3 nucleotide sequence: TGTGCCAGCAGTCCCAACAGGAGAAGGACAGATACGCAGTATTTT.

The chain links TRBV3-1 (or the pseudogene TRBV3-2) to TRBJ1-1; 7 bases agree with TRBD1. After removal of 4 bases from V and 5 bases from J, the junction contained 7 bases not matched to a gene. Germline values: CDR1 LGHDT, CDR2 YNNKEL (reference sequence). The CDR3 consists of 14 residues. As DNA, the CDR3 is TGTGCCAGCAGCCGATCACAGGGGTATACTGAAGCTTTCTTT. The encoded protein is CASSRSQGYTEAFF.

This chain links TRBV12-5 with TRBJ1-3; TRBD1 matches at 9 bases. CDR1 is LGHNT and CDR2 is FRNRAP in the germline V gene. The CDR3 length is 19 residues. The J segment lost 0 bases and the V segment lost 6 bases, leaving 15 bases of the junction unmatched. The CDR3 sequence: CASGWRATGGTYSGNTIYF. The CDR3 DNA reads TGTGCTAGTGGCTGGCGGGCGACAGGGGGAACCTACTCTGGAAACACCATATATTTT.

V gene TRBV27 combines with J gene TRBJ2-2; possibly TRBD2 for D (6 bases). Trimming cost V 3 bases and J 4 bases, with 9 bases left between them. The CDR3 sequence is 14 residues long. The germline CDR1 and CDR2 sequences are MNHEY and SMNVEV (reference sequence). CDR3 protein: CASSFAGFTGELFF. CDR3 coding DNA: TGTGCCAGCAGTTTCGCGGGGTTCACCGGGGAGCTGTTTTTT.

The chain uses TRBV20-1 and TRBJ2-2; 8 bases are shared with TRBD2. The V gene's germline CDR1 is DFQATT and CDR2 SNEGSKA (reference sequence). This CDR3 comprises 15 residues. The V and J ends lost 3 bases and 4 bases, in that order; junction bases with no gene match: 7. CDR3 sequence: CSASGAREGTGELFF. The CDR3 region has the DNA TGCAGTGCTAGTGGGGCCCGGGAGGGCACCGGGGAGCTGTTTTTT.

This sequence joins TRBV5-1 and TRBJ2-5, with 10 positions matching TRBD2. CDR1 and CDR2 (germline): SGHRS, YFSETQ. Trimming removed 2 bases from V and 2 bases from J; junction bases left unmatched: 3. The CDR3 runs to 15 residues. This CDR3 reads CASSLLAGPQETQYF. The CDR3 DNA sequence: TGCGCCAGCAGCTTACTAGCGGGGCCTCAAGAGACCCAGTACTTC.